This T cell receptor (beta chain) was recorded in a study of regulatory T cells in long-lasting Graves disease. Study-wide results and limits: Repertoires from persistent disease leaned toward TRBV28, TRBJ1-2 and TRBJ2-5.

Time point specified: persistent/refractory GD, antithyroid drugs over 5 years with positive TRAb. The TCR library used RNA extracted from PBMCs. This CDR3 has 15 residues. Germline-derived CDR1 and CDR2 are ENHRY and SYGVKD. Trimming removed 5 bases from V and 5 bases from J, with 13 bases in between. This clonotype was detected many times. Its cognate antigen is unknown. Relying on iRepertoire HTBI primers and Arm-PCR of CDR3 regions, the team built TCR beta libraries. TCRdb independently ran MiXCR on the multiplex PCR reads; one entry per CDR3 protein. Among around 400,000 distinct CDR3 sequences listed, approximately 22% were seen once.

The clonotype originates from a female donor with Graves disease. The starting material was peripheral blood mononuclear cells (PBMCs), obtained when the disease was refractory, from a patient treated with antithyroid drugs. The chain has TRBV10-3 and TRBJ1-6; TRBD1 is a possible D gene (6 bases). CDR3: CAISPLQGDNSPLHF. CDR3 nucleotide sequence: TGTGCCATCAGTCCCCTACAGGGAGATAATTCACCCCTCCACTTT.